This T cell receptor (beta chain) appears in the sequencing data of a study of blood T cells in healthy people across ages (dated by TCRdb to about 2015). Looking at the study overall: In model experiments, template switching captured about one uniquely barcoded TCR beta cDNA molecule for every two T cells. For two donors (one aged 18 to 30 and one aged 80 or older), the study analyzed two additional independent replicas of 1 million unique cDNA reads from the same blood draw. To avoid experimental bias, donors of different ages were distributed randomly across sequencing lanes. The donors were split into four age groups: young (average around 16 years), middle-aged (roughly 40), aged (roughly 60) and long-lived (approximately 80). The study measured age-related changes in TCR beta repertoire diversity using deep sequencing normalized with unique cDNA molecular identifiers.

General study outcomes and caveats: Donor CMV infection status was unknown, potentially confounding age-related changes in expanded clonotypes. There was a strong correlation between observed TCR beta diversity and the percentage of naive T cells measured by flow cytometry. As age increased, observed TCR beta diversity per million T cells dropped in a roughly linear way, and a significant reduction was already evident by age 40. Since profiling was done on bulk unsorted PBMCs, naive and antigen-experienced compartments could not be conclusively compared. Compared with the aged group, more naive CD4+ T cells, fewer expanded clones and increased TCR diversity were shown by the long-lived group, suggesting age selection. Estimates of total diversity based on one million sequenced T cells were considered lower bounds and underestimates.

The library relied on 5' RACE. TCRdb lists the instrument as Illumina HiSeq 2500. A second PCR of roughly 6 to 12 cycles was run with a J-beta primer mix and a sample-barcoded 5' primer. A template-switch 5' adaptor carrying 12 random nucleotides introduced a unique molecular identifier onto each TCR beta cDNA molecule. At least 2.5 million CDR3-containing paired-end reads were obtained from each sample. First-strand cDNA synthesis was performed from all RNA using the Mint cDNA synthesis kit, with priming by a TRBC-specific oligonucleotide. Following uracil-DNA glycosylase treatment, a first 18-cycle PCR with universal primers M1SS and BC2_uni_R was performed on all cDNA. The authors' analysis ran thus. Each sample was normalized by randomly selecting 1 million high-quality reads, each carrying a distinct molecular identifier. Reads sharing molecular identifiers were discarded rather than binned into consensus sequences. MiTCR, set to a Q25 quality threshold and the strictest error-elimination algorithm, was used for CDR3 identification, clonotype clustering and error correction. A nonparametric unseen species model with Euler transformation was used to estimate a lower bound on total TCR beta diversity. TCRdb passed the public sequencing reads through fastp at Q25 and MiXCR, retaining productive beta sequences. CDR3 protein duplicates are merged, each entry listing the most common genes and DNA. It is TCRdb's table, rather than the study itself, that gives the V and J calls and clone size. This sample gives fewer than 900,000 distinct CDR3 sequences in total; roughly 47% of them show up just once. The ten largest clonotypes hold about 20% of the sample.

Donors were around 37 systemically healthy Caucasian individuals from Russia aged roughly 6 to 100 years. Each donor gave ten milliliters of peripheral blood, drawn into EDTA-treated Vacutainer tubes. Ficoll-Paque density-gradient centrifugation was used to isolate PBMCs, with at least 6.5 million per sample. Trizol reagent was used to extract total RNA from the PBMCs, yielding at least 6 micrograms per sample. For every donor, an aliquot of PBMCs went through flow cytometry to measure the percentages of naive CD45RAhigh/CD27high T cells. A distance of 16 bases separates the germline ends of V and J, which lose 4 bases and 4 bases respectively. The CDR3 goes from the cysteine to the phenylalanine over 15 residues. Only the CDR3 DNA stays, 45 bases, in frame from base 1. The germline V gene supplies CDR1 SGHRS and CDR2 YFSETQ. This clonotype was detected only a few times. Its cognate antigen has yet to be identified. The record has no base qualities; no much larger clone is one base away.

This receptor was taken from a woman aged 60-75 years in good health. Source material: blood. This chain joins TRBV5-1 to TRBJ2-3; the D gene is perhaps TRBD2, on 5 matching bases. The CDR3 protein is CASSPRKEAADTQYF. The sequenced DNA is TGCGCCAGCAGCCCTCGAAAAGAAGCGGCAGATACGCAGTATTTT.